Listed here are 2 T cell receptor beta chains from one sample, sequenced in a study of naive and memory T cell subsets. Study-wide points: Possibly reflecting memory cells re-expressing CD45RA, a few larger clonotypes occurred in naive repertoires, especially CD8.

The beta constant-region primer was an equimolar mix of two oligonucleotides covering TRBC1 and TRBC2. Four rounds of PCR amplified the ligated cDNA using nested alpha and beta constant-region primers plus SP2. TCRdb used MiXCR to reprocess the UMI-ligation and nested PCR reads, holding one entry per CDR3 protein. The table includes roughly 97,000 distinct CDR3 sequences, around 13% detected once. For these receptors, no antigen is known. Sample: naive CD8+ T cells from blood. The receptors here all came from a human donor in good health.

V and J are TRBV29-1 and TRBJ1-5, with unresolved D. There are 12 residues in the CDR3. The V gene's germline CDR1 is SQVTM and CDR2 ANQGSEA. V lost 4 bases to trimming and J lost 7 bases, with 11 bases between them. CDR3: CSVGDPGQPQHF. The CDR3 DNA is TGCAGCGTTGGAGACCCGGGGCAGCCCCAGCATTTT. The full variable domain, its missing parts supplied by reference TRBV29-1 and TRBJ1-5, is SAVISQKPSRDICQRGTSLTIQCQVDSQVTMMFWYRQQPGQSLTLIATANQGSEATYESGFVIDKFPISRPNLTFSTLTVSNMSPEDSSIYLCSVGDPGQPQHFGDGTRLSIL.

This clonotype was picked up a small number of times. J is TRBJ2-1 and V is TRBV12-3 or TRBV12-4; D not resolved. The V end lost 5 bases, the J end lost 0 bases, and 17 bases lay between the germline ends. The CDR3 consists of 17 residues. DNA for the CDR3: TGTGCCAGCAGTCCCCCTCCCGATAGACTCTCCTACAATGAGCAGTTCTTC. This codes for CASSPPPDRLSYNEQFF.